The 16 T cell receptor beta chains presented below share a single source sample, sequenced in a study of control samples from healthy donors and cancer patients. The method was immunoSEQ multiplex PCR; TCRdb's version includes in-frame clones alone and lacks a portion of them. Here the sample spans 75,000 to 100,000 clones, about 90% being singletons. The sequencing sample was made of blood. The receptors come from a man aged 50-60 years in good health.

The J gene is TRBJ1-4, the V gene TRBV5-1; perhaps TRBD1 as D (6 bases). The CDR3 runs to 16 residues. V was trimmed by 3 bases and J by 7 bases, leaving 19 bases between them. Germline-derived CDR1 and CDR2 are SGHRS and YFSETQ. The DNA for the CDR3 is TGCGCCAGCAGCTCGTTGAACAGGGATGTCGGTGAAAAACTGTTTTTT. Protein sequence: CASSSLNRDVGEKLFF.

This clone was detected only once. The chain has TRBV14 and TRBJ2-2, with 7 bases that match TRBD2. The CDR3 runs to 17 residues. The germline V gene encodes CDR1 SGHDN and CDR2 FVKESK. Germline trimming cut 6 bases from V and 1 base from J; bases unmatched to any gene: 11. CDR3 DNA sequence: TGTGCCAGCAGACCCCTTGGTGAGCGGGGGAACACCGGGGAGCTGTTTTTT. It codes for CASRPLGERGNTGELFF.

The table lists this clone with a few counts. The CDR3 nucleotides read TGCAGCGTTGCAGAACTGGGGGAGACCCAGTACTTC. Translation gives CSVAELGETQYF. The rearrangement uses TRBV29-1 and TRBJ2-5; D ambiguous. Per germline, CDR1 SQVTM and CDR2 ANQGSEA. Trimming cost V 4 bases and J 5 bases, with 11 bases left between them. The CDR3 has 12 amino acids. The complete variable domain, with remaining parts taken from reference TRBV29-1 and TRBJ2-5, reads SAVISQKPSRDICQRGTSLTIQCQVDSQVTMMFWYRQQPGQSLTLIATANQGSEATYESGFVIDKFPISRPNLTFSTLTVSNMSPEDSSIYLCSVAELGETQYFGPGTRLLVL.

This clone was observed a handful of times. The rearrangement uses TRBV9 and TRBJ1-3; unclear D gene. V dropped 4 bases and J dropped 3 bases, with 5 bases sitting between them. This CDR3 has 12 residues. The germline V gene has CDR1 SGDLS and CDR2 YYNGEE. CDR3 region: CASSRVGNTIYF. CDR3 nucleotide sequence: TGTGCCAGCAGCAGGGTTGGAAACACCATATATTTT.

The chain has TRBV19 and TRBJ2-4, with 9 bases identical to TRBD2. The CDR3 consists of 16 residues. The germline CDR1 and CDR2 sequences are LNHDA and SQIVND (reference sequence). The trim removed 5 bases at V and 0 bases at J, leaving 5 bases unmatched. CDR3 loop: CASSSGTSIAKNIQYF. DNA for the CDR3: TGTGCCAGTAGTTCCGGGACTAGCATAGCCAAAAACATTCAGTACTTC. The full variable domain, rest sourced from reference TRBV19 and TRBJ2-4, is DGGITQSPKYLFRKEGQNVTLSCEQNLNHDAMYWYRQDPGQGLRLIYYSQIVNDFQKGDIAEGYSVSREKKESFPLTVTSAQKNPTAFYLCASSSGTSIAKNIQYFGAGTRLSVL.

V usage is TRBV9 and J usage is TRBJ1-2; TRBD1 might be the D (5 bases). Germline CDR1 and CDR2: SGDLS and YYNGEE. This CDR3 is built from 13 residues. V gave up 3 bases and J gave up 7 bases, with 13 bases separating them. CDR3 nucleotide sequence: TGTGCCAGCAGCGATGGGGGTGGCGTTGGCTACACCTTC. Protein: CASSDGGGVGYTF.

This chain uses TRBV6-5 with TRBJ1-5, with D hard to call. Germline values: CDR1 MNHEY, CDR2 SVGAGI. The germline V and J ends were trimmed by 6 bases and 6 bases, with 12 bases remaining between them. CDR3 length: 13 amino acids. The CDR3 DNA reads TGTGCCAGCAGGGGTATAGACGGTCAGCCCCAGCATTTT. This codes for CASRGIDGQPQHF.

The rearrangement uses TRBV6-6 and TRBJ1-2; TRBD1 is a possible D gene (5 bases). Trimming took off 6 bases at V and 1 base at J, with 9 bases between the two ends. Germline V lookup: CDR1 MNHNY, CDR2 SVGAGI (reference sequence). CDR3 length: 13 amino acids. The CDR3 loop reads CASRSDSNYGYTF. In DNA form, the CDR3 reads TGTGCCAGCAGAAGCGACAGTAACTATGGCTACACCTTC.

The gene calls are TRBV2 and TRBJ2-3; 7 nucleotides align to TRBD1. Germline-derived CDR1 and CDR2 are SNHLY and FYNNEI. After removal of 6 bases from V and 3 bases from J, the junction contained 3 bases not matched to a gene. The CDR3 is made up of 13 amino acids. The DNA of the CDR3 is TGTGCCAGCAGGACAGGGCCGACAGATACGCAGTATTTT. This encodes CASRTGPTDTQYF.

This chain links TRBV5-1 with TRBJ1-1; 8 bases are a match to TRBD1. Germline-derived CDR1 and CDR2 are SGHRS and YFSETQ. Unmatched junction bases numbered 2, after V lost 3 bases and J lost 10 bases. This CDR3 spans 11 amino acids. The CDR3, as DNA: TGCGCCAGCAGCTATGGACAGGGAGCTTTCTTT. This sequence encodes CASSYGQGAFF.

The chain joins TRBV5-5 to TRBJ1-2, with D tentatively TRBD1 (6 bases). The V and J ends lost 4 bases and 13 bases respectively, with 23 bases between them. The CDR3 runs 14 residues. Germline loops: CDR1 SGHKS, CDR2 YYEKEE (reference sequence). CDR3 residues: CASSGLGGHDESTF. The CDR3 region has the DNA TGTGCCAGCAGCGGCCTAGGGGGGCATGACGAGTCCACCTTC.

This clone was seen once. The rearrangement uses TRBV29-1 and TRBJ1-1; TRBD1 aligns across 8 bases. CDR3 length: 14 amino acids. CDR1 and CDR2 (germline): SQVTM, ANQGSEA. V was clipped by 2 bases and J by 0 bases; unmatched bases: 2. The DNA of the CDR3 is TGCAGCGTTGAAACAGGGGGGATGAACACTGAAGCTTTCTTT. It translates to CSVETGGMNTEAFF. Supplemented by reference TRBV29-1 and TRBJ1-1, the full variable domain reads SAVISQKPSRDICQRGTSLTIQCQVDSQVTMMFWYRQQPGQSLTLIATANQGSEATYESGFVIDKFPISRPNLTFSTLTVSNMSPEDSSIYLCSVETGGMNTEAFFGQGTRLTVV.

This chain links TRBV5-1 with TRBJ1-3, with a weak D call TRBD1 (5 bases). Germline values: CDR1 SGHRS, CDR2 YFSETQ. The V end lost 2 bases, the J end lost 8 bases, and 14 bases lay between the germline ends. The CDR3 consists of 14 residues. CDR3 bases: TGCGCCAGCAGCTTTGCAGGGTTACGCGACACCATATATTTT. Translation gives CASSFAGLRDTIYF.

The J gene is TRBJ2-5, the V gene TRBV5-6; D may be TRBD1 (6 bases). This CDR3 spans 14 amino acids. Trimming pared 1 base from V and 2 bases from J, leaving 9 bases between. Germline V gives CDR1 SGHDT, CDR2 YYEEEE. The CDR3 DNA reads TGTGCCAGCAGCTTGCAGGGGAATCAAGAGACCCAGTACTTC. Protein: CASSLQGNQETQYF.

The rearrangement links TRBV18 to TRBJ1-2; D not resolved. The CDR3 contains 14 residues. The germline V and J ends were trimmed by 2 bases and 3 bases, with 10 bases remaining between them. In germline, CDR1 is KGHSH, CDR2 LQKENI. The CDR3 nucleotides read TGTGCCAGCTCACCAGGATCCCTTTACTATGGCTACACCTTC. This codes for CASSPGSLYYGYTF.

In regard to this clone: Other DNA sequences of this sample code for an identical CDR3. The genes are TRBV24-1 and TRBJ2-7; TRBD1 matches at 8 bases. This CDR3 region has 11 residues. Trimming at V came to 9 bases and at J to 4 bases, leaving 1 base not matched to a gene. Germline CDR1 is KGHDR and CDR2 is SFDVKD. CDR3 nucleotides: TGTGCCACCGGACAGGGATACGAGCAGTACTTC. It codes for CATGQGYEQYF.